One sample yielded the 6 T cell receptor beta chains listed below, sequenced in a study of shared clonotypes between healthy human individuals. The protocol was immunoSEQ multiplex PCR, while the TCRdb copy is restricted to in-frame clones and leaves out a portion. Seen here are roughly 640,000 clones, over 65% observed once, and the top ten hold approximately 1.8%. The sequenced sample consisted of memory CD4+ T cells sorted from blood. Subset denoted: CD45RA-negative fraction. All receptors come from a woman under 40 in good health.

About this clone: In the same sample, other DNA sequences code for this CDR3. The V call is TRBV18, the J call TRBJ1-1, with a tentative D call TRBD1 (5 bases). Between the trimmed V and J ends, which lost 3 bases and 1 base, there was a span of 9 bases. Germline V gene data show CDR1 as KGHSH and CDR2 as LQKENI. The CDR3 is 14 residues long. This CDR3 is CASSPSGQNTEAFF. The DNA of the CDR3 is TGTGCCAGCTCACCGAGCGGACAGAACACTGAAGCTTTCTTT.

In regard to this clone: This sample also contains other DNA sequences that code for the same CDR3. V usage is TRBV6-1 and J usage is TRBJ1-4; D not certain. The V end was cut by 7 bases, the J end by 7 bases, with 7 bases between. CDR1 is MNHNS and CDR2 is SASEGT in the germline V gene. The length of the CDR3 is 11 residues. The CDR3 DNA sequence: TGTGCCAGCATTCTCGGTGAAAAACTGTTTTTT. The encoded protein is CASILGEKLFF.

This rearrangement joins TRBV10-3 to TRBJ2-7; the match to TRBD1 covers 9 bases. Germline loops: CDR1 ENHRY, CDR2 SYGVKD. The junction had 7 bases not matched to a gene; V was cut back by 7 bases and J by 3 bases. CDR3 length: 14 residues. The CDR3 sequence is CAIKASDRGYEQYF. Here the CDR3 DNA reads TGTGCCATCAAAGCCTCGGACAGGGGCTACGAGCAGTACTTC.

This chain joins TRBV28 and TRBJ1-2; a possible D gene is TRBD1 (5 bases). CDR1 and CDR2 (germline): MDHEN, SYDVKM. CDR3 size: 13 residues. V lost 5 bases, J lost 4 bases, and 11 bases lay in between. In DNA form, the CDR3 reads TGTGCCAGCAGTGACAGTTTACTCTATGGCTACACCTTC. Its translation: CASSDSLLYGYTF.

The CDR3 loop is CASSIGDGRAISYEQYF. CDR3 in DNA: TGTGCCAGTAGTATCGGTGATGGCAGGGCGATCTCCTACGAGCAGTACTTC. The V call is TRBV19, the J call TRBJ2-7; D is possibly TRBD1 (5 bases). V gave up 3 bases and J gave up 0 bases, with 18 bases separating them. The CDR3 consists of 17 residues. Germline CDR1 and CDR2: LNHDA and SQIVND (reference sequence).

This clone was detected a few times. The chain has TRBV25-1 and TRBJ2-2; 12 bases are shared with TRBD1. Germline CDR1 is MGHDK and CDR2 is SYGVNS. The CDR3 sequence is 17 residues long. J lost 6 bases, V lost 5 bases, and 10 bases had no gene match. As DNA, the CDR3 is TGTGCCAGCAGTTCCTTCGGGGACAGGGGGCCCCCCGGGGAGCTGTTTTTT. Translated, it gives CASSSFGDRGPPGELFF.